The 28 T cell receptor beta chains below all came from one sample that was sequenced in a study of spatial heterogeneity in lung cancer. Study-wide findings and caveats: Tumors with more nonsynonymous mutations had more expanded intratumoral alpha and beta TCRs.

The sample's time point: sample taken at primary tumor resection. TCRdb recomputed calls from the 5' RACE reads with MiXCR, one row per CDR3 protein. Among roughly 6,000 distinct CDR3 sequences listed, around 16% were seen once. Their specific antigens are unknown. The sequencing used lung tumor tissue, collected at surgery. These receptors all stem from a male donor with early-stage non-small cell lung cancer.

This clonotype is medium-sized (0.01 to 0.1%) by share. A library made for alpha chains picked up this beta chain off target, so its size means little. The chain recombines TRBV7-2 with TRBJ2-1; perhaps TRBD2 as D (6 bases). Between the trimmed V and J ends, which lost 5 bases and 9 bases, there was a span of 11 bases. Per the germline V gene, CDR1 is SGHTA and CDR2 is FQGNSA. The CDR3 loop spans 12 amino acids. The CDR3 DNA sequence: TGTGCCAGCAGCCTGGGACTTCTTGAGCAGTTCTTC. Its translation is CASSLGLLEQFF.

This clonotype is labeled as medium-sized. The size of this beta chain means little, since it is a stray read in a library made for alpha chains. This rearrangement joins TRBV19 to TRBJ2-1, with D possibly TRBD1 on 5 matching bases. Germline assignment: CDR1 LNHDA and CDR2 SQIVND (reference sequence). V gave up 6 bases and J gave up 4 bases, with 13 bases separating them. CDR3 length: 14 amino acids. CDR3 in amino acids: CASRRGTDYNEQFF. The CDR3 nucleotides read TGTGCCAGTAGAAGGGGCACAGATTACAATGAGCAGTTCTTC.

On this clonotype itself: With the library built for alpha chains, this beta chain is off target and its frequency is not meaningful. This chain connects TRBV20-1 to TRBJ2-6; D remains ambiguous. Germline V gives CDR1 DFQATT, CDR2 SNEGSKA (reference sequence). Trimming removed 3 bases at V and 1 base at J, with 10 bases between. This CDR3 is 15 amino acids long. The chain's CDR3 is CSASRSSSGANVLTF. The CDR3 DNA reads as TGCAGTGCTAGTAGGTCTTCTTCTGGGGCCAACGTCCTGACTTTC.

This clonotype has at least ten counts. This beta chain is a stray sequence in a library constructed for alpha chains; its clone size is not meaningful. V usage is TRBV3-1 and J usage is TRBJ2-2; D is possibly TRBD1 or TRBD2 (6 bases each). Germline CDR1 reads LGHDT; CDR2 reads YNNKEL (reference sequence). V was cut by 7 bases and J by 5 bases, with 14 bases left in between. The CDR3 spans 14 residues. This chain's CDR3 is CASTPKGGTGELFF. CDR3 bases: TGTGCCAGCACCCCTAAGGGGGGAACCGGGGAGCTGTTTTTT.

Notes on this clonotype: This beta chain represents an off-target read in a library built for alpha chains; its size is of limited meaning. This sequence joins TRBV12-3 or TRBV12-4 and TRBJ1-1; 7 positions match TRBD1. The J segment lost 0 bases and the V segment lost 5 bases, leaving 3 bases of the junction unmatched. The CDR3 is 14 residues long. CDR3 sequence (DNA): TGTGCCAGCAGTACAGGGGACCTGAACACTGAAGCTTTCTTT. Protein sequence: CASSTGDLNTEAFF.

This clonotype ranks as medium-sized. Since the library was made to target alpha chains, this beta chain is a stray read and its abundance is not meaningful. The chain links TRBV12-3 or TRBV12-4 to TRBJ1-6; the D gene is possibly TRBD1 (5 bases). The V end was cut by 5 bases, the J end by 2 bases, with 10 bases between. The CDR3 loop spans 15 amino acids. This CDR3 reads CASSPGQAYNSPLHF. CDR3 DNA: TGTGCCAGCAGTCCCGGACAAGCCTATAATTCACCCCTCCACTTT.

On this clonotype: A library made for alpha chains picked up this beta chain off target, so its size means little. The chain recombines TRBV27 with TRBJ1-5; TRBD1 might be the D (5 bases). CDR1 and CDR2 from the germline V gene are MNHEY and SMNVEV (reference sequence). CDR3 length: 14 amino acids. Trimming left V 3 bases short and J 6 bases short, with 12 bases between. The CDR3 DNA sequence: TGTGCCAGCAGTTTTAAGGGACTTCGTCAGCCCCAGCATTTT. Translation gives CASSFKGLRQPQHF.

This clonotype occurred many times. Since it is a stray read in a library aimed at alpha chains, this beta chain has a size that is not meaningful. This chain links TRBV2 with TRBJ2-1; the D call may be TRBD1 or TRBD2 (5 bases each). With 7 bases removed from V and 2 bases from J, the gap between germline ends came to 15 bases. CDR3 size: 15 residues. Germline CDR1 SNHLY, CDR2 FYNNEI. The chain's CDR3 is CASTEGLVTYNEQFF. Here the CDR3 DNA reads TGTGCCAGCACCGAGGGGCTTGTGACCTACAATGAGCAGTTCTTC.

This clonotype is medium-sized by share. This beta chain came through as a stray read in a library set up for alpha chains, and its size says little. The chain links TRBV6-5 to TRBJ2-5; 7 bases agree with TRBD2. This CDR3 is 15 amino acids long. Per germline, CDR1 MNHEY and CDR2 SVGAGI. Trimming cost V 3 bases and J 4 bases; bases outside gene matches: 8. The CDR3 coding sequence is TGTGCCAGCAGTTATTGGGGGGGTTCGGGAGAGACCCAGTACTTC. Amino acids: CASSYWGGSGETQYF.

This clonotype is labeled medium-sized. With the library built for alpha chains, this beta chain is off target and its frequency is not meaningful. V usage is TRBV29-1 and J usage is TRBJ2-2; D is uncertain. Germline V gene data show CDR1 as SQVTM and CDR2 as ANQGSEA. The CDR3 runs 12 residues. Trimming removed 6 bases at V and 7 bases at J, with 12 bases between. CDR3 sequence (DNA): TGCAGCGTCGGAAGGGCTGGCGGGGAGCTGTTTTTT. Residues: CSVGRAGGELFF.

This clonotype is medium-sized in the sample. This beta chain came through as a stray read in a library set up for alpha chains, and its size says little. V gene TRBV27 combines with J gene TRBJ1-5; a possible D gene is TRBD1 (6 bases). Germline V gives CDR1 MNHEY, CDR2 SMNVEV (reference sequence). The CDR3 spans 19 residues. V lost 8 bases, J lost 0 bases, and 26 bases lay in between. As DNA, the CDR3 is TGTGCCAGCGCTCTGAGGCCCCCGACAGGCACAACTAGCAATCAGCCCCAGCATTTT. Its protein product is CASALRPPTGTTSNQPQHF.

Turning to this clonotype: This beta chain is an off-target read within a library intended for alpha chains, so its frequency means little. The rearrangement links TRBV30 to TRBJ2-7; D unclear. Trimming pared 2 bases from V and 3 bases from J, leaving 5 bases between. Germline loops: CDR1 GTSNPN, CDR2 SVGIG (reference sequence). CDR3 size: 11 residues. The CDR3 bases are TGTGCCTGGAGTAGTTTCTACGAGCAGTACTTC. This sequence encodes CAWSSFYEQYF.

About this clonotype: This beta chain slipped into a library made for alpha chains as a stray read, so its size is not meaningful. V gene TRBV20-1 combines with J gene TRBJ2-7; TRBD1 is a possible D gene (6 bases). This CDR3 comprises 12 residues. V lost 4 bases, J lost 4 bases, and 11 bases lay in between. Germline CDR1 and CDR2: DFQATT and SNEGSKA (reference sequence). The chain's CDR3 is CSATYRVYEQYF. The CDR3 DNA sequence: TGCAGTGCTACCTACAGGGTTTACGAGCAGTACTTC.

Remarks on this clonotype: The library was prepared for alpha chains; this beta chain is a stray read, so its frequency means little. V is TRBV27 and J is TRBJ2-5, with 7 bases that match TRBD2. Germline loops: CDR1 MNHEY, CDR2 SMNVEV (reference sequence). Trimming cost V 6 bases and J 4 bases; bases outside gene matches: 8. The CDR3 is made up of 14 amino acids. CDR3: CASRRGGSRETQYF. CDR3 sequence (DNA): TGTGCCAGCAGGCGGGGCGGGAGTAGAGAGACCCAGTACTTC.

Concerning this clonotype itself: With a much larger clone just one base away, this may be a read error. For a library built for alpha chains, this beta chain is a stray read; little rests on its size. The chain recombines TRBV11-3 with TRBJ2-5, with D perhaps TRBD2 (5 bases). The germline V gene encodes CDR1 SGHNT and CDR2 YENEEA. The CDR3 extends over 13 amino acids. The DNA for the CDR3 is TGTGTCAGCAGCTTCGAGGGAGAGGAGACCCAGTACTTC. The encoded protein is CVSSFEGEETQYF.

This clonotype is medium-sized (0.01 to 0.1%) in the sample. A library made for alpha chains picked up this beta chain off target, so its size means little. The rearrangement uses TRBV2 and TRBJ2-5, with 7 bases matching TRBD2. This CDR3 has 16 amino acids. The V gene's germline CDR1 is SNHLY and CDR2 FYNNEI. V was pared by 0 bases and J by 3 bases, with 7 bases of the junction left unmatched. The DNA of the CDR3 is TGTGCCAGCAGTGAAGCTAGGGCTAGCGGAAAAGAGACCCAGTACTTC. This gives the protein CASSEARASGKETQYF.

This clonotype is labeled as medium-sized. Because this beta chain is a stray read in a library intended to capture alpha chains, its abundance should not be given much weight. The V gene is TRBV5-8, the J gene TRBJ2-5; D may be TRBD1 or TRBD2 (5 bases each). Trimming left V 2 bases short and J 2 bases short, with 16 bases between. This CDR3 region has 16 residues. Germline V CDR1 and CDR2: SGHTS, YDEGEE. As DNA, the CDR3 is TGTGCCAGCAGCTTTGCCGGGACCGCAGGTCAAGAGACCCAGTACTTC. As protein: CASSFAGTAGQETQYF.

A remark on this clonotype: Because the library targeted alpha chains, this beta chain is an off-target read whose size means little. The chain recombines TRBV25-1 with TRBJ2-7; 8 bases fit TRBD1. The ends lost 5 bases at V and 1 base at J; junction bases unmatched: 1. This CDR3 has 13 amino acids. Per the germline V gene, CDR1 is MGHDK and CDR2 is SYGVNS. The CDR3 is CASSWTGSYEQYF. CDR3 DNA sequence: TGTGCCAGCAGTTGGACAGGGTCCTACGAGCAGTACTTC.

This clonotype is medium-sized by share. This beta chain was picked up by a library intended for alpha chains and is off target, so its count carries little meaning. The chain combines TRBV12-3 or TRBV12-4 with TRBJ2-7; unclear D gene. V lost 4 bases and J 2 bases, leaving 12 bases between the germline ends. The CDR3 contains 14 residues. The CDR3 DNA reads TGTGCCAGCAGTTCCTTGACTGGGCCCTACGAGCAGTACTTC. It encodes CASSSLTGPYEQYF.

By share of the sample, this clonotype is medium-sized. The library was designed around alpha chains, so this beta chain is a stray read whose abundance carries little weight. This chain uses TRBV28 with TRBJ2-2; D may be TRBD1 (5 bases). The CDR3 is made up of 18 amino acids. Trimming took 4 bases from V and 4 from J, leaving 22 bases between them. Looked up from germline, CDR1 is MDHEN and CDR2 is SYDVKM. The CDR3 spells CASSSPLTVRVATGELFF. DNA for the CDR3: TGTGCCAGCAGTTCCCCTCTTACTGTCAGGGTCGCCACCGGGGAGCTGTTTTTT.

In its sample, this clonotype ranks as medium-sized. The size of this beta chain means little, since it is a stray read in a library made for alpha chains. In nucleotides, the CDR3 is TGTGCCAGCAGTTTAACTGTCTGGGATTCACCCCTCCACTTT. This codes for CASSLTVWDSPLHF. The chain carries TRBV28 and TRBJ1-6; D gene ambiguous. Looked up from germline, CDR1 is MDHEN and CDR2 is SYDVKM. V lost 2 bases and J 8 bases, leaving 10 bases between the germline ends. This CDR3 region has 14 residues.

Judged by abundance, this clonotype is medium-sized. Since the library was made to target alpha chains, this beta chain is a stray read and its abundance is not meaningful. This chain's CDR3 is CAWSGAASSGEQYF. Written as DNA, the CDR3 is TGTGCCTGGAGTGGGGCTGCCTCTTCCGGCGAGCAGTACTTC. The gene calls are TRBV30 and TRBJ2-7; D is unresolved. V gave up 1 base and J gave up 6 bases, with 16 bases separating them. The CDR3 is 14 amino acids. Germline V gene sequence: CDR1 GTSNPN, CDR2 SVGIG (reference sequence).

Ten or more counts support this clonotype. This beta chain lies outside the target of a library built for alpha chains; its clone size means little. V usage is TRBV11-2 and J usage is TRBJ2-5; 11 bases are shared with TRBD2. The CDR3 extends over 18 amino acids. CDR1 and CDR2 from the germline V gene are SGHAT and FQNNGV. V was pared by 5 bases and J by 5 bases, with 16 bases of the junction left unmatched. DNA for the CDR3: TGTGCCAGCAGCCCCCCAGGTAGCGGGGGGGCCCTGGGTGAGACCCAGTACTTC. Translating gives CASSPPGSGGALGETQYF.

This clonotype was seen ten or more times. For a library built for alpha chains, this beta chain is a stray read; little rests on its size. The chain recombines TRBV30 with TRBJ1-1, with a weak D call TRBD1 (5 bases). This CDR3 has 11 residues. Germline CDR1 is GTSNPN and CDR2 is SVGIG (reference sequence). Trimming took off 8 bases at V and 6 bases at J, with 13 bases between the two ends. CDR3 amino acids: CAGTRGAEAFF. CDR3 sequence (DNA): TGTGCCGGGACCCGGGGCGCTGAAGCTTTCTTT.

By proportion, this clonotype is medium-sized. This beta chain was picked up by a library intended for alpha chains and is off target, so its count carries little meaning. The gene calls are TRBV9 and TRBJ2-1; D gene ambiguous. Trimming removed 3 bases at V and 2 bases at J, with 15 bases between. Per the germline V gene, CDR1 is SGDLS and CDR2 is YYNGEE. The CDR3 length is 16 residues. This CDR3 reads CASSGPTRPTYNEQFF. CDR3 DNA: TGTGCCAGCAGCGGACCGACCCGACCGACCTACAATGAGCAGTTCTTC.

This clonotype showed up just a few times. This beta chain slipped into a library made for alpha chains as a stray read, so its size is not meaningful. The V call is TRBV9, the J call TRBJ2-7; D not resolved. CDR1 and CDR2 (germline): SGDLS, YYNGEE. The CDR3 has 14 residues. With 4 bases removed from V and 5 bases from J, the gap between germline ends came to 16 bases. The CDR3 nucleotides are TGTGCCAGCAGCCCACGGTCCCTGGCCCACGAGCAGTACTTC. Translation: CASSPRSLAHEQYF.

In its sample, this clonotype is medium-sized. This beta chain is an unintended read in a library built for alpha chains; its size means little. The chain carries TRBV15 and TRBJ1-1, with D unclear. Germline CDR1 LNHNV, CDR2 YYDKDF (reference sequence). V lost 1 base to trimming and J lost 0 bases, with 9 bases between them. The CDR3 extends over 15 amino acids. Here the CDR3 reads CATSRAGTLNTEAFF. In nucleotides, the CDR3 is TGTGCCACCAGCAGAGCTGGCACCCTGAACACTGAAGCTTTCTTT.

The table lists this clonotype with a few counts. The size of this beta chain means little, since it is a stray read in a library made for alpha chains. The chain couples TRBV11-3 to TRBJ2-3, with D unclear. The CDR3 sequence is 12 residues long. Trimming stripped 1 base from V and 10 bases from J, with 9 bases between. Germline V gene data show CDR1 as SGHNT and CDR2 as YENEEA. CDR3 nucleotides: TGTGCCAGCAGCTTAGGGCCGACGGCGCAGTATTTT. It translates to CASSLGPTAQYF.